The clone carrying this T cell receptor (beta chain) was detected a few times. This entry comes from a study of response to subunit inactivated influenza vaccine. V shed 5 bases and J 4 bases; nucleotides not matched to a gene: 8. This CDR3 has 16 residues. Germline lookup yields CDR1 SGHTA and CDR2 FQGNSA. TCRdb fed the RT-PCR reads into MiXCR, producing one record per CDR3 protein. The table records about 620,000 distinct CDR3 sequences, roughly 10% of them present only once. These sequences were also reported in another study, on T cells expressing NK-cell markers. That paper adds: Researchers built TCR beta cDNA using 5'RACE template switching with UMIs. Of eight sequenced donors, seven were HCMV-seropositive and one HCMV-seronegative. Dominant NKG2C+ clonotypes were found to form about 1.0-7.5% of CD8+ T cells in over five donors. Where several donors were concerned, these clonotypes also led the CD3+CD56-NKG2C+ fraction.

Source: PBMCs from blood, taken on the day of vaccination. The chain has TRBV7-2 and TRBJ2-7; TRBD2 matches 13 bases. The clonotype comes from a man aged 50 to 59 who received an inactivated influenza vaccine. CDR3 sequence (DNA): TGTGCCAGCAGCCAAAGGACTAGCGGGGGATTATACGAGCAGTACTTC. It encodes CASSQRTSGGLYEQYF.